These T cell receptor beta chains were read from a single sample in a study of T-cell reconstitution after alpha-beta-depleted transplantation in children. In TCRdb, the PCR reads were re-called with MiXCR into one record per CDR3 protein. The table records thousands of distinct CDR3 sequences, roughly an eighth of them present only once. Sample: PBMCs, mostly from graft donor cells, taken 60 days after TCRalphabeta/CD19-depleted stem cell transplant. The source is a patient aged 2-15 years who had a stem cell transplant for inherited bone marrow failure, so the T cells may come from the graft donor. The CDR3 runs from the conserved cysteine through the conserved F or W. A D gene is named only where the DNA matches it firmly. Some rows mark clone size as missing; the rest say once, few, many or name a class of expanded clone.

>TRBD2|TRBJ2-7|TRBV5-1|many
TGCGCCAGCAGCCTTCTAGCGGGAGGGTACGAGCAGTACTTC
CASSLLAGGYEQYF
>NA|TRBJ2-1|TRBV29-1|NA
TGCAGCGTTGAGGGCGGGATCTACAATGAGCAGTTCTTC
CSVEGGIYNEQFF
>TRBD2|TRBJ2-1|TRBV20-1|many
TGCAGTGCTCGGGGACTAGCGGGAGGGCCCTACAATGAGCAGTTCTTC
CSARGLAGGPYNEQFF
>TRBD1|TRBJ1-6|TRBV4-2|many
TGTGCCAGCAGCCGCGACAGGGTTCTATCACCCCTCCACTTT
CASSRDRVLSPLHF
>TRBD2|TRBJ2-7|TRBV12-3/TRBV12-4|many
TGTGCCAGCAGTTGGCTAGCGGGAGGGCCTCGAGAGCAGTACTTC
CASSWLAGGPREQYF
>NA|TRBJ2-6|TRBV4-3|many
TGCGCCAGCAGCCAATCGACAGTTCGGAGGACCTCTGGGGCCAACGTCCTGACTTTC
CASSQSTVRRTSGANVLTF
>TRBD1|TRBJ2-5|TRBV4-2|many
TGTGCCAGCAGCCAACCAAGTGGTCCAGGGGGCGCGAGTCAAGAGACCCAGTACTTC
CASSQPSGPGGASQETQYF
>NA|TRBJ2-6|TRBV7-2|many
TGTGCCAGCAGCTACTTCCCAGTGAGCTCTGGGGCCAACGTCCTGACTTTC
CASSYFPVSSGANVLTF
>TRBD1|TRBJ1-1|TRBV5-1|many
TGCGCCAGCAGCGGGAACAGGGGGCGAGGTGCTTTCTTT
CASSGNRGRGAFF
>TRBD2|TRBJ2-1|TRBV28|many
TGTGCCAGCAGTTTATGGGGAGGGTTTGATGAGCAGTTCTTC
CASSLWGGFDEQFF
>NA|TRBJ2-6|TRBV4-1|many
TGCGCCAGCAGCCTCGGACACTCTGGGGCCAACGTCCTGACTTTC
CASSLGHSGANVLTF
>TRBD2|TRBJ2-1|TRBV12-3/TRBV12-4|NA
TGTGCCTGCAGTTCGGACAGGGGACTAGCGGGAGGTAACAATGAGCAGTTCTTC
CACSSDRGLAGGNNEQFF
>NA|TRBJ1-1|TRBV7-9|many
TGTGCCAGCAGCTCCTGGGGAGGCACTGAAGCTTTCTTT
CASSSWGGTEAFF
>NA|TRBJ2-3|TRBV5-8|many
TGTGCCAGCAGCCTACGACACACAGATACGCAGTATTTT
CASSLRHTDTQYF
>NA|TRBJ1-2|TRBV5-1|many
TGCGCCAGCAGCCCTCGGCCAACGTCGATCTATGGCTACACCTTC
CASSPRPTSIYGYTF
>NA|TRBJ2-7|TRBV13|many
TGTGCCAGCAGCTTATATTACGAGCAGTACTTC
CASSLYYEQYF
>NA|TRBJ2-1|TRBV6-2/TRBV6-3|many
TGTGCCAGCAGTCGATTCGGGAGTAGCTCCTACAATGAGCAGTTCTTC
CASSRFGSSSYNEQFF
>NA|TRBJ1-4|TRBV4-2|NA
TGTGCCAGCAGCCTGCTATCCGAAAAACTGTTTTTT
CASSLLSEKLFF
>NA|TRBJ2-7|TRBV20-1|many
TGCAGTGCTAGAGCCCTTGGGGTATCGATTTACGAGCAGTACTTC
CSARALGVSIYEQYF
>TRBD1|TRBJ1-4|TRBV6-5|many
TGTGCCAGCAGATACTGGACAGGGAAATATCCGAAACTGTTTTTT
CASRYWTGKYPKLFF
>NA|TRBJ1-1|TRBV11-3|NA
TGTGCCAGCAGTCCGGGACCGGAGGGCACTGAAGCTTTCTTT
CASSPGPEGTEAFF
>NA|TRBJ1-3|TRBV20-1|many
TGCAGTGCTAGAGGGGCCGGACTAGGAGGAAACACCATATATTTT
CSARGAGLGGNTIYF
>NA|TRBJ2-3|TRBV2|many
TGTGCCAGCATCGTGCGGGGACCCTGGACAGATACGCAGTATTTT
CASIVRGPWTDTQYF
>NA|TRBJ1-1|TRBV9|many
TGTGCCAGCAGCGTAGGGGGCGCGGCCCCCGCGAACACTGAAGCTTTCTTT
CASSVGGAAPANTEAFF
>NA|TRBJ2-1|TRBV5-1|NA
TGCGCCAGCAGCTTCCACAATGAGCAGTTCTTC
CASSFHNEQFF
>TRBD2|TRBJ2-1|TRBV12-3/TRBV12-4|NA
TGTGCCAGCAGTTTCTTAGCGGGGGGGCCGAGTGAGCAGTTCTTC
CASSFLAGGPSEQFF
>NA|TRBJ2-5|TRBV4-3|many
TGCGCCAGCAGCCAGGGACTGGAACAAGAGACCCAGTACTTC
CASSQGLEQETQYF
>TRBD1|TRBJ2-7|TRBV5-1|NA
TGCGCCAGCAGCTTGGGAGGGGACAGCGTAGACGAGCAGTACTTC
CASSLGGDSVDEQYF
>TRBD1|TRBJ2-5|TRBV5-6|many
TGTGCCAGCAGCTCCGGACAGGGGGCGTGGGAGACCCAGTACTTC
CASSSGQGAWETQYF
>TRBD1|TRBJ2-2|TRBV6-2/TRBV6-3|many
TGTGCCAGCAGTTACCGGGACAGGGGGCTGAAAAGGGACACCGGGGAGCTGTTTTTT
CASSYRDRGLKRDTGELFF
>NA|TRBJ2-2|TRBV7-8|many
TGTGCCGGGACACCGAACACCGGGGAGCTGTTTTTT
CAGTPNTGELFF
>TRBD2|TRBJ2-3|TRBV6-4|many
TGTGCCAGCAGCCCCCGGGGGACTAGCGGGATAGGGTTCACAGATACGCAGTATTTT
CASSPRGTSGIGFTDTQYF
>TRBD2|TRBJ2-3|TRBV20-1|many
TGCAGTGCTCTGGGACTAGCAGATACGCAGTATTTT
CSALGLADTQYF
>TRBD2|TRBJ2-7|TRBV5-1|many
TGCGCCAGCAGCGAAGGCTTAGCGGGTGAGCAGTACTTC
CASSEGLAGEQYF
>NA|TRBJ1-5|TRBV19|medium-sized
TGTGCCAGTAGTGGATCCGGTGGTTGGCCCCAGCATTTT
CASSGSGGWPQHF
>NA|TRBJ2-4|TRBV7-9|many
TGTGCCAGCAGCCTTAGGAGCGTCCGAGCTAAAAACATTCAGTACTTC
CASSLRSVRAKNIQYF
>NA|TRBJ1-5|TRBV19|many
TGTGCCAGTAGCCAAGCGAGGGGAATGGGCAATCAGCCCCAGCATTTT
CASSQARGMGNQPQHF
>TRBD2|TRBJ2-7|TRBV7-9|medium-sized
TGTGCCAGCAGCTCCCCGGGACTAGCGGGAGCCTACGAGCAGTACTTC
CASSSPGLAGAYEQYF
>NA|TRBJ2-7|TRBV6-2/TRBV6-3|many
TGTGCCAGCAGTTACCGAGGACTTTTCCCCTACGAGCAGTACTTC
CASSYRGLFPYEQYF
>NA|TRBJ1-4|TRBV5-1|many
TGCGCCAGCAGCTCGCGAATTAGCCAAAATGAAAAACTGTTTTTT
CASSSRISQNEKLFF
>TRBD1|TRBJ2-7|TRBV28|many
TGTGCCAGCAGTAGTTTAAAGGGACAGGAGACCTACGAGCAGTACTTC
CASSSLKGQETYEQYF
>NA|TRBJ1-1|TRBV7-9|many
TGTGCCAGCAGCCCTTATGTGGGAGTATCTGAAGCTTTCTTT
CASSPYVGVSEAFF
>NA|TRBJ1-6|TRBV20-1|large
TGCAGTGCTAGAGATGGGCAAGGTAGACGCCTCCACTTT
CSARDGQGRRLHF
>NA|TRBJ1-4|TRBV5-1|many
TGCGCCAGCAGCTTGGGGTCTGCAACTAATGAAAAACTGTTTTTT
CASSLGSATNEKLFF
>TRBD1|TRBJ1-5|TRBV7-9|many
TGTGCCAGCAGCTTAGCGACAGGGGAGCAGCCCCAGCATTTT
CASSLATGEQPQHF
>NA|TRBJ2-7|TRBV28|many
TGTGCCAGCAGTTTAACCGTTACCGAGCAGTACTTC
CASSLTVTEQYF
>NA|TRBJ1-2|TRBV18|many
TGTGCCAGCTCACCACCGTTCAGGGGCTATGGCTACACCTTC
CASSPPFRGYGYTF
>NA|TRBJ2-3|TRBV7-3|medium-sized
TGTGCCAGCAGCTTGGGGAGCACAGATACGCAGTATTTT
CASSLGSTDTQYF
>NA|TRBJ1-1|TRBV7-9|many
TGTGCCAGCAGCCCTAGTCGGCGGAAAGCTTTCTTT
CASSPSRRKAFF
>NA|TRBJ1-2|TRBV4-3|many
TGCGCCAGCAGCCAACTCGCGGGGGACTATGGCTACACCTTC
CASSQLAGDYGYTF
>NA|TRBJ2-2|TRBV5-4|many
TGTGCCAGCAGCTTTCCTCACACCGGGGAGCTGTTTTTT
CASSFPHTGELFF